This T cell receptor (beta chain) comes out of a study of blood T cell repertoires in COVID-19. The germline gives CDR1 SGHDT, CDR2 YYEEEE. The CDR3 is 15 residues long. Trimming cost V 2 bases and J 4 bases, with 12 bases left between them. The repertoire was sequenced with immunoSEQ multiplex PCR; TCRdb's copy has only in-frame clones and lacks some. This sample has 150,000 to 200,000 clones, with over 75% found just once. This TCR was sampled from a woman between 18 and 29 years old who had recovered from COVID-19. The sequenced sample consisted of PBMCs or T cells enriched from blood (not recorded which). This chain connects TRBV5-6 to TRBJ2-2; tentative D call: TRBD1 (5 bases). The CDR3 loop reads CASSLIRAGTGELFF. CDR3 nucleotides: TGTGCCAGCAGCTTAATCAGGGCCGGCACCGGGGAGCTGTTTTTT.